This is a list of T cell receptor beta chains from one sample in a study of CD8 T cells in Susac syndrome. MiXCR was run by TCRdb on the immunoSEQ multiplex PCR reads, yielding one entry per CDR3 protein. In the table there are roughly 150,000 distinct CDR3 sequences, 94% of which are singletons. Input material: CD4+ T cells from PBMCs. The origin of the receptors is a human donor with multiple sclerosis. The CDR3 runs from the conserved cysteine through the conserved F or W. A D gene is named only where the DNA matches it firmly. The size entry is marked missing in some rows and otherwise reads once, few, many or a size class.

cdr3_aa: CSAYGGQTRGYEQYF; cdr3_length: 15; d_call: -; v_call: TRBV20-1; j_call: TRBJ2-7; clone_size: -
cdr3_aa: CASSLAVSQETQYF; cdr3_length: 14; d_call: -; v_call: TRBV5-1; j_call: TRBJ2-5; clone_size: -
cdr3_aa: CASSFRSGSVPDTQYF; cdr3_length: 16; d_call: TRBD2; v_call: TRBV7-2; j_call: TRBJ2-3; clone_size: -
cdr3_aa: CATSKGQSNQPQHF; cdr3_length: 14; d_call: TRBD1; v_call: TRBV15; j_call: TRBJ1-5; clone_size: once
cdr3_aa: CASSLAVPGQSGNTIYF; cdr3_length: 17; d_call: -; v_call: TRBV5-4; j_call: TRBJ1-3; clone_size: -
cdr3_aa: CASVSSGHEQYF; cdr3_length: 12; d_call: TRBD2; v_call: TRBV6-5; j_call: TRBJ2-7; clone_size: -
cdr3_aa: CATSDSLSGVDEQYF; cdr3_length: 15; d_call: -; v_call: TRBV24-1; j_call: TRBJ2-7; clone_size: few
cdr3_aa: CASSLMRSEQYF; cdr3_length: 12; d_call: -; v_call: TRBV7-2; j_call: TRBJ2-7; clone_size: -
cdr3_aa: CASSLQGRGTEAFF; cdr3_length: 14; d_call: -; v_call: TRBV5-4; j_call: TRBJ1-1; clone_size: few
cdr3_aa: CASSRSTGMSGELFF; cdr3_length: 15; d_call: TRBD1; v_call: TRBV4-1; j_call: TRBJ2-2; clone_size: -
cdr3_aa: CASSWTGVGDRELFF; cdr3_length: 15; d_call: TRBD1; v_call: TRBV7-2; j_call: TRBJ2-2; clone_size: -
cdr3_aa: CSARDKSTSSSYEQYF; cdr3_length: 16; d_call: -; v_call: TRBV20-1; j_call: TRBJ2-7; clone_size: -
cdr3_aa: CAWSVGARITDTQYF; cdr3_length: 15; d_call: -; v_call: TRBV30; j_call: TRBJ2-3; clone_size: -
cdr3_aa: CAWRPAGGVNEQFF; cdr3_length: 14; d_call: TRBD2; v_call: TRBV30; j_call: TRBJ2-1; clone_size: -
cdr3_aa: CSAREGTGSGYTF; cdr3_length: 13; d_call: -; v_call: TRBV20-1; j_call: TRBJ1-2; clone_size: -
cdr3_aa: CASGWSRQTEAFF; cdr3_length: 13; d_call: -; v_call: TRBV27; j_call: TRBJ1-1; clone_size: -
cdr3_aa: CAWSLAGDTQYF; cdr3_length: 12; d_call: -; v_call: TRBV30; j_call: TRBJ2-3; clone_size: -
cdr3_aa: CSARTSGMGETQYF; cdr3_length: 14; d_call: TRBD2; v_call: TRBV20-1; j_call: TRBJ2-5; clone_size: once